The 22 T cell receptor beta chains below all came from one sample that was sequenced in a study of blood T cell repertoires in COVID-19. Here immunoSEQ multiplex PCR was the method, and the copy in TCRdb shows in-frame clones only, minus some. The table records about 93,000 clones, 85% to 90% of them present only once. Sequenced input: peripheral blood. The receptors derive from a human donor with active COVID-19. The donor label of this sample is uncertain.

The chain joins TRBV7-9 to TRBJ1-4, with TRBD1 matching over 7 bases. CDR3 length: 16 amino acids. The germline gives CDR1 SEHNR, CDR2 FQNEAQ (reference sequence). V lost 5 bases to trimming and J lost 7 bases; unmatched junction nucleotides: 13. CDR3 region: CASSPRGGTVFEKLFF. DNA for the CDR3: TGTGCCAGCAGCCCACGGGGCGGGACAGTCTTTGAAAAACTGTTTTTT.

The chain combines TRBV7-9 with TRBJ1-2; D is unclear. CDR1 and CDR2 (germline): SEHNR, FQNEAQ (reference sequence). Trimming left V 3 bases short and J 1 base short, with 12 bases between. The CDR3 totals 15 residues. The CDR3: CASSLIGLFNYGYTF. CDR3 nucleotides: TGTGCCAGCAGCTTGATCGGACTTTTTAACTATGGCTACACCTTC.

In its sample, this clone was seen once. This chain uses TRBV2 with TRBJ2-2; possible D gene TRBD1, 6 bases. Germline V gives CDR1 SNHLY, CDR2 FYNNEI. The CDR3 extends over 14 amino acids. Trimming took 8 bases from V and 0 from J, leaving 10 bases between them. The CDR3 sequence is CASRAGANTGELFF. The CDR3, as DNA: TGTGCCAGCCGTGCAGGGGCGAACACCGGGGAGCTGTTTTTT.

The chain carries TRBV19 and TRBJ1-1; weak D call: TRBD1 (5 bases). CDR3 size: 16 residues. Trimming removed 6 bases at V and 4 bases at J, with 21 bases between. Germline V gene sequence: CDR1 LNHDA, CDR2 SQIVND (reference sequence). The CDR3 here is CASRNPSDPQGTEAFF. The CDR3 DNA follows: TGTGCCAGTAGAAATCCCTCTGACCCCCAGGGCACTGAAGCTTTCTTT.

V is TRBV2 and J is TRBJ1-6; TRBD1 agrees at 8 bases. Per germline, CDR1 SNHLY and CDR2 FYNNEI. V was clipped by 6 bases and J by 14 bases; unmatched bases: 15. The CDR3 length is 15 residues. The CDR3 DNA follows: TGTGCCAGCAGCGTGGCGGGACAGGCTTCTGTCGCCCTCCACTTT. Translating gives CASSVAGQASVALHF.

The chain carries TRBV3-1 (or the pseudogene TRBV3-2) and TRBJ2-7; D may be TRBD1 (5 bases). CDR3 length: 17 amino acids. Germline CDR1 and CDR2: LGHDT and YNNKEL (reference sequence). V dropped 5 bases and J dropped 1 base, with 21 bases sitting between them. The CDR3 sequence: CASSSKAGSVISYEQYF. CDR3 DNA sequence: TGTGCCAGCAGCTCCAAAGCAGGGTCCGTAATTTCCTACGAGCAGTACTTC.

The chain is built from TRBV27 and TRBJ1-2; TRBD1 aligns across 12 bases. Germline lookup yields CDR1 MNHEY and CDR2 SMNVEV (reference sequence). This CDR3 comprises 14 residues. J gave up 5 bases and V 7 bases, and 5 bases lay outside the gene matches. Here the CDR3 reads CASKGTGGVYGYTF. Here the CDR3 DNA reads TGTGCCAGCAAAGGGACAGGGGGCGTTTATGGCTACACCTTC.

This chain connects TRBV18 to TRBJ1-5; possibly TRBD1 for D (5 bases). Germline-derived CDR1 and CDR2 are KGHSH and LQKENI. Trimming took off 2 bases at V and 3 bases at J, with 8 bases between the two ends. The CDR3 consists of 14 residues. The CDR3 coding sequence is TGTGCCAGCTCACCAGAACAGGACAATCAGCCCCAGCATTTT. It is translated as CASSPEQDNQPQHF.

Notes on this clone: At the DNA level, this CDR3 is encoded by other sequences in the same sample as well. CDR3 residues: CASSLGPDEKLFF. The CDR3 DNA sequence: TGTGCCAGCAGCTTAGGGCCGGATGAAAAACTGTTTTTT. This sequence joins TRBV7-3 and TRBJ1-4; no reliable D call. This CDR3 is built from 13 residues. The germline CDR1 and CDR2 sequences are SGHTA and FQGTGA. V dropped 2 bases and J dropped 6 bases, with 7 bases sitting between them.

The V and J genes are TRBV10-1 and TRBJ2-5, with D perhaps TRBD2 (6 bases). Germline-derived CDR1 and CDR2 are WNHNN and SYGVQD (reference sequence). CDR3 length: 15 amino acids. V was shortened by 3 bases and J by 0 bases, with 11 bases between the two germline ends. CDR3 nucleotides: TGCGCCAGCAGTGAAGGGGAGGCGTACCAAGAGACCCAGTACTTC. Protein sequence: CASSEGEAYQETQYF.

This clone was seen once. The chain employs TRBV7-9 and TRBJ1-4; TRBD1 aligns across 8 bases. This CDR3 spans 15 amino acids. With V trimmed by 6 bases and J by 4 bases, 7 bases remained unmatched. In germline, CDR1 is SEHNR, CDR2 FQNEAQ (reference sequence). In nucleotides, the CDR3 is TGTGCCAGCAGTTCGCGGACAGGGAGTAATGAAAAACTGTTTTTT. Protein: CASSSRTGSNEKLFF. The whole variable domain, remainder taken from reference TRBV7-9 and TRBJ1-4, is DTGVSQNPRHKITKRGQNVTFRCDPISEHNRLYWYRQTLGQGPEFLTYFQNEAQLEKSRLLSDRFSAERPKGSFSTLEIQRTEQGDSAMYLCASSSRTGSNEKLFFGSGTQLSVL.

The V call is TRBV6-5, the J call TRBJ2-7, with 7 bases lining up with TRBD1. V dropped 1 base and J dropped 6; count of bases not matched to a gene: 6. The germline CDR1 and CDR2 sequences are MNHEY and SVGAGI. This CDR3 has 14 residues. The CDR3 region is CASSYLQGMGEQYF. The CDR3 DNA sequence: TGTGCCAGCAGTTACTTACAGGGGATGGGCGAGCAGTACTTC.

CDR3 nucleotide sequence: TGTGCCATCAGAACAGGGGTAGGGGAAAAACTGTTTTTT. It specifies CAIRTGVGEKLFF. The chain uses TRBV10-3 and TRBJ1-4; 7 bases are a match to TRBD1. CDR1 and CDR2 (germline): ENHRY, SYGVKD. The J segment lost 8 bases and the V segment lost 6 bases, leaving 6 bases of the junction unmatched. CDR3 length: 13 residues.

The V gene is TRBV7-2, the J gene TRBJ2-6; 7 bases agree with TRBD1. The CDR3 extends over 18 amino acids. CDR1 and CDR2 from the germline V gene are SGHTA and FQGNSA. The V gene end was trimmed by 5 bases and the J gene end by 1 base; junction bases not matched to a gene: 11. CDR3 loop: CASSIDRAVLSGANVLTF. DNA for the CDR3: TGTGCCAGCAGCATAGACAGGGCGGTCTTATCTGGGGCCAACGTCCTGACTTTC.

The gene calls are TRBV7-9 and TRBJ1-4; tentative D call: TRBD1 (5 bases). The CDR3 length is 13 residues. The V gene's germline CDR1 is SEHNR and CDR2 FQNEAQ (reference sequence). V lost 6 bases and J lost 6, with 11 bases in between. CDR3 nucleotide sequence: TGTGCCAGCAGACGGGGGTTGCATGAAAAACTGTTTTTT. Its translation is CASRRGLHEKLFF.

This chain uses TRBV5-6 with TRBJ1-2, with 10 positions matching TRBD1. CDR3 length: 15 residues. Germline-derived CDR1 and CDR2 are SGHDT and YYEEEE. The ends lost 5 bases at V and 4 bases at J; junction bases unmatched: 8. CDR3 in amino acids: CASSMRDRGTYGYTF. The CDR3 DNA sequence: TGTGCCAGCAGTATGAGGGACAGGGGAACCTATGGCTACACCTTC.

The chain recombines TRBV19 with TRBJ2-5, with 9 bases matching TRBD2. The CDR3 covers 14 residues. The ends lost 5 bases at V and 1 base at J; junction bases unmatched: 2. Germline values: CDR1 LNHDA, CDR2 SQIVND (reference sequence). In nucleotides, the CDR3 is TGTGCCAGTAGTGTGACTAGCGGCCAAGAGACCCAGTACTTC. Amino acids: CASSVTSGQETQYF. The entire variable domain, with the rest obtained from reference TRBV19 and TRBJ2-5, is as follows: DGGITQSPKYLFRKEGQNVTLSCEQNLNHDAMYWYRQDPGQGLRLIYYSQIVNDFQKGDIAEGYSVSREKKESFPLTVTSAQKNPTAFYLCASSVTSGQETQYFGPGTRLLVL.

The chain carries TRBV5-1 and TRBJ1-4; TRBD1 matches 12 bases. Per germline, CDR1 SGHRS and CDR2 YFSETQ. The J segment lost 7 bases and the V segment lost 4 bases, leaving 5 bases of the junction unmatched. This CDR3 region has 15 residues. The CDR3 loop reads CASSAGQGAREKLFF. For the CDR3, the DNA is TGCGCCAGCAGCGCGGGACAGGGGGCGCGTGAAAAACTGTTTTTT.

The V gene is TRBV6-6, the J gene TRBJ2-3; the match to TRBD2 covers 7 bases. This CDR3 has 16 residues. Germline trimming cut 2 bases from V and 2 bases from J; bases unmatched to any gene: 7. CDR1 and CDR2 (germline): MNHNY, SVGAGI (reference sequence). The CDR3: CASSYPRAGLTDTQYF. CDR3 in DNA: TGTGCCAGCAGTTACCCTAGAGCGGGGCTCACAGATACGCAGTATTTT.

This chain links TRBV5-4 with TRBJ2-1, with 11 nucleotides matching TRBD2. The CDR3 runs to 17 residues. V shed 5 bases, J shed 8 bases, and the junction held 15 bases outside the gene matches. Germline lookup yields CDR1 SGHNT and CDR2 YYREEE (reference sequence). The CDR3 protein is CASRTGISGGASDEQFF. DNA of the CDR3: TGTGCCAGCAGGACAGGGATTAGCGGGGGGGCCTCGGATGAGCAGTTCTTC.

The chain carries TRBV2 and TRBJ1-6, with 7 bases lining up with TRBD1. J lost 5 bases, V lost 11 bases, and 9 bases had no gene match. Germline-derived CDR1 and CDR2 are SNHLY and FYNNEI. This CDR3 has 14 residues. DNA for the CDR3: TGTGCCGGGACGGGGACAGAAGATAATTCACCCCTCCACTTT. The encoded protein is CAGTGTEDNSPLHF. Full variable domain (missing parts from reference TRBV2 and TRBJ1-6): EPEVTQTPSHQVTQMGQEVILRCVPISNHLYFYWYRQILGQKVEFLVSFYNNEISEKSEIFDDQFSVERPDGSNFTLKIRSTKLEDSAMYFCAGTGTEDNSPLHFGNGTRLTVT.

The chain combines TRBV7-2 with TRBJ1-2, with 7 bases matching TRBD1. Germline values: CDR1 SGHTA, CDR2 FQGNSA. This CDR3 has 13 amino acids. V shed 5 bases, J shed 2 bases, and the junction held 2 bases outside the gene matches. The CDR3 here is CASSTTGNYGYTF. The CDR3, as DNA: TGTGCCAGCAGCACGACAGGGAACTATGGCTACACCTTC.